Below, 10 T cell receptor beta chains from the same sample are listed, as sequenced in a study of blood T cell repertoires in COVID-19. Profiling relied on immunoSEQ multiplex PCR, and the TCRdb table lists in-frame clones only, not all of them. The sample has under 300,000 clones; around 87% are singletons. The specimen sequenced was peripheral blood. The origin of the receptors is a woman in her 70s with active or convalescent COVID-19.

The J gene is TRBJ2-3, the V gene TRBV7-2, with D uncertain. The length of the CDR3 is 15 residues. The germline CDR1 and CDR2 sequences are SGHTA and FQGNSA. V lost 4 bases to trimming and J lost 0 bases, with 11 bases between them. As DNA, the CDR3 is TGTGCCAGCAGCTCCTATATCCCCAGCACAGATACGCAGTATTTT. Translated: CASSSYIPSTDTQYF.

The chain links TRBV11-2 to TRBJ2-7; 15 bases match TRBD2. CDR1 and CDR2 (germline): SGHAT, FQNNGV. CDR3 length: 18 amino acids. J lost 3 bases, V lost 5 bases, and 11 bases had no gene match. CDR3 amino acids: CASSLTGTSGGLYYEQYF. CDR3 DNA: TGTGCCAGCAGCCTCACCGGGACTAGCGGGGGGCTATACTACGAGCAGTACTTC.

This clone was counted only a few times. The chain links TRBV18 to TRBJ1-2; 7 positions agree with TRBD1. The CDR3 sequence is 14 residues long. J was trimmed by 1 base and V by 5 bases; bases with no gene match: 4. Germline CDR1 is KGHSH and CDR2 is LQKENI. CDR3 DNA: TGTGCCAGCTCATCGGGACAGCGTAACTATGGCTACACCTTC. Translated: CASSSGQRNYGYTF.

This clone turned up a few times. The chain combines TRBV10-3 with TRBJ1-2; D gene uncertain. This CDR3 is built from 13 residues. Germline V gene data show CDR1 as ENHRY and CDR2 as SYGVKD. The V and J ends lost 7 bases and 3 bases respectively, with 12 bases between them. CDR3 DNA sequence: TGTGCCATCAAAAAACAAAGCGACTATGGCTACACCTTC. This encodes CAIKKQSDYGYTF.

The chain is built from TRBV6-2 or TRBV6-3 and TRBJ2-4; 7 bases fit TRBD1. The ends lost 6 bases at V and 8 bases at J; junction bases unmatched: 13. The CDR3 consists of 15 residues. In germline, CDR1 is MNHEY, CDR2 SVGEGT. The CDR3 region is CASSPPGTALYIQYF. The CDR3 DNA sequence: TGTGCCAGCAGCCCTCCCGGGACAGCGTTGTACATTCAGTACTTC.

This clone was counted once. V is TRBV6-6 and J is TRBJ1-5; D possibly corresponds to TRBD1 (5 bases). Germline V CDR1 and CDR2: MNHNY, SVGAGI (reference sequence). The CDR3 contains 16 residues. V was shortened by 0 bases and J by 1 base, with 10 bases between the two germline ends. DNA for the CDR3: TGTGCCAGCAGTTACTCCAGACAGAGAAGCAATCAGCCCCAGCATTTT. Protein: CASSYSRQRSNQPQHF.

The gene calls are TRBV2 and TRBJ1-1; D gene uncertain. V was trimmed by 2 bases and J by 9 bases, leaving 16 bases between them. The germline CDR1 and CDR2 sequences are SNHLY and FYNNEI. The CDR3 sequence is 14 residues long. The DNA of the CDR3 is TGTGCCAGCAGTGAAATTCCCGAGACATCTAAAGCTTTCTTT. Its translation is CASSEIPETSKAFF.

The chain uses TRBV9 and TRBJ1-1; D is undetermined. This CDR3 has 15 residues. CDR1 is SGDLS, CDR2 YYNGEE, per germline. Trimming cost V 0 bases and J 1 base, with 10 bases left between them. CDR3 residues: CASSVGWERNTEAFF. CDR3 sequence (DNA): TGTGCCAGCAGCGTAGGGTGGGAGAGGAACACTGAAGCTTTCTTT.

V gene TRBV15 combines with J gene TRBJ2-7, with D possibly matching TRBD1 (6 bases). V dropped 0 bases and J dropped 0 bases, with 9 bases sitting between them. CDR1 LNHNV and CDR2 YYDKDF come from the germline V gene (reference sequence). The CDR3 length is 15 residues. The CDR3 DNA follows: TGTGCCACCAGCAGAGAAACAGGGAGCTCCTACGAGCAGTACTTC. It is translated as CATSRETGSSYEQYF. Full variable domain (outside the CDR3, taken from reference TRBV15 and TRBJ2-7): DAMVIQNPRYQVTQFGKPVTLSCSQTLNHNVMYWYQQKSSQAPKLLFHYYDKDFNNEADTPDNFQSRRPNTSFCFLDIRSPGLGDTAMYLCATSRETGSSYEQYFGPGTRLTVT.

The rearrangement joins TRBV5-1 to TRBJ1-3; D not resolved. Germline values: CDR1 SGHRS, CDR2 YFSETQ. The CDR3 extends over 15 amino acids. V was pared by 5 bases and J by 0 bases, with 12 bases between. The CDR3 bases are TGCGCCAGCAGGTCAACCGGTCTCTCTGGAAACACCATATATTTT. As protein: CASRSTGLSGNTIYF.